Following are 24 T cell receptor beta chains from one sample sequenced in a study of human T cells and chemical hapten exposure (dated by TCRdb to 2020 to 2023). Library preparation used RACE. The sequencer was a NextSeq 500. Using fastp at Q25 and MiXCR, TCRdb reprocessed the public reads and kept productive beta chains. Here each entry gathers all rows of one CDR3 protein and keeps the most common genes and DNA. This sample comprises about 40,000 distinct CDR3 sequences, less than 3.5% of them detected only once. The top ten hold approximately 7.1% of the sample. The time point label, read with the paper, signifies: patch test 2, 6 weeks after DPC sensitization. The sample's treatment or condition label, decoded: therapeutic diphenylcyclopropenone sensitization with weekly scalp DPC. Here the sequenced sample was whole blood, taken in connection with sensitization to the hapten diphenylcyclopropenone (DPC). These receptors were collected from a middle-aged man with alopecia areata. Some clones in this sample may be carry-over from other donors' samples.

This clonotype was observed at least ten times. This chain connects TRBV9 to TRBJ1-1, with D possibly being TRBD1 (5 bases). V shed 2 bases and J shed 0 bases, with 8 bases lying between them. Germline CDR1 is SGDLS and CDR2 is YYNGEE. The CDR3 covers 14 residues. The CDR3 DNA reads as TGTGCCAGCAGCGTGGGACGGATGAACACTGAAGCTTTCTTT. It encodes CASSVGRMNTEAFF.

This clonotype was detected many times. The V and J genes are TRBV11-3 and TRBJ2-1, with D possibly matching TRBD2 (5 bases). V lost 7 bases and J lost 8, with 12 bases in between. CDR3 length: 12 residues. Germline-derived CDR1 and CDR2 are SGHNT and YENEEA. CDR3 residues: CASNLSSDEQFF. Here the CDR3 DNA reads TGTGCCAGCAACCTCAGTAGCGATGAGCAGTTCTTC.

As for this clonotype: This sequence may be a read error, since a much larger clone differs from it by one base. Since the CDR3 does not end with the conserved phenylalanine or tryptophan, this likely comes from a read error. J is TRBJ2-3 and V is TRBV2; D call uncertain. The CDR3 runs to 13 residues. V dropped 6 bases and J dropped 2 bases, with 9 bases sitting between them. Germline V gene sequence: CDR1 SNHLY, CDR2 FYNNEI. The CDR3 DNA sequence: TGTGCCAGCAGCGGGCCTTTCACAGATACGCAGTATTAT. Protein sequence: CASSGPFTDTQYY.

Ten or more counts support this clonotype. The genes are TRBV2 and TRBJ2-2; 8 bases agree with TRBD2. This CDR3 is 18 amino acids long. J gave up 5 bases and V 2 bases, and 13 bases lay outside the gene matches. CDR1 SNHLY and CDR2 FYNNEI come from the germline V gene. The CDR3: CASSEQTQLAGQTGELFF. The DNA for the CDR3 is TGTGCCAGCAGTGAACAAACCCAATTAGCGGGACAAACCGGGGAGCTGTTTTTT.

This clonotype was seen a few times. The chain links TRBV4-3 to TRBJ2-7; TRBD2 matches at 13 bases. CDR3 length equals 18 residues. Germline V gene lookup returns CDR1 LGHNA and CDR2 YSLEER. The V gene end was trimmed by 3 bases and the J gene end by 0 bases; junction bases not matched to a gene: 8. The chain's CDR3 is CASSQTNRTSGSSYEQYF. CDR3 DNA: TGCGCCAGCAGCCAGACGAACCGGACTAGCGGGAGCTCCTACGAGCAGTACTTC.

This clonotype was counted ten times or more. The J gene is TRBJ2-4, the V gene TRBV28; 7 positions match TRBD1. This CDR3 has 14 residues. The germline gives CDR1 MDHEN, CDR2 SYDVKM. Trimming cost V 6 bases and J 8 bases; bases outside gene matches: 10. CDR3 in amino acids: CASRKQTGPYIQYF. In nucleotides, the CDR3 is TGTGCCAGCAGGAAACAGACAGGGCCATACATTCAGTACTTC.

The gene calls are TRBV2 and TRBJ2-1, with TRBD1 identical over 7 bases. The CDR3 loop spans 15 amino acids. Germline trimming cut 6 bases from V and 2 bases from J; bases unmatched to any gene: 7. Germline values: CDR1 SNHLY, CDR2 FYNNEI. CDR3 amino acids: CASRSGDSPYNEQFF. In nucleotides, the CDR3 is TGTGCCAGCAGGAGTGGGGACAGCCCCTACAATGAGCAGTTCTTC. Full variable domain (outside the CDR3, taken from reference TRBV2 and TRBJ2-1): EPEVTQTPSHQVTQMGQEVILRCVPISNHLYFYWYRQILGQKVEFLVSFYNNEISEKSEIFDDQFSVERPDGSNFTLKIRSTKLEDSAMYFCASRSGDSPYNEQFFGPGTRLTVL.

This clonotype was seen repeatedly, ten times or more. This chain uses TRBV6-1 with TRBJ1-5; 8 bases fit TRBD1. This CDR3 has 17 residues. CDR1 MNHNS and CDR2 SASEGT come from the germline V gene. After removal of 1 base from V and 7 bases from J, the junction contained 12 bases not matched to a gene. CDR3 sequence: CASSEVIGQGTYQPQHF. CDR3 in DNA: TGTGCCAGCAGTGAAGTCATAGGACAGGGAACCTACCAGCCCCAGCATTTT.

The sample holds many counts of this clonotype. The rearrangement uses TRBV6-1 and TRBJ2-7, with TRBD2 as a possible D gene (7 bases). V was trimmed by 6 bases and J by 4 bases, leaving 13 bases between them. CDR1 is MNHNS, CDR2 SASEGT, per germline. The CDR3 has 13 residues. The CDR3 bases are TGTGCCAGCAGATACAGGGAGGGTTACGAGCAGTACTTC. Protein: CASRYREGYEQYF.

This clonotype was detected many times. The rearrangement uses TRBV5-4 and TRBJ2-6; TRBD1 matches at 7 bases. V was pared by 2 bases and J by 0 bases, with 11 bases of the junction left unmatched. CDR1 and CDR2 from the germline V gene are SGHNT and YYREEE (reference sequence). The CDR3 runs 19 residues. DNA for the CDR3: TGTGCCAGCAGCTTAGGCGACAGGGCCGTAAGCTCTGGGGCCAACGTCCTGACTTTC. This codes for CASSLGDRAVSSGANVLTF.

This clonotype came up a few times. The rearrangement joins TRBV6-5 to TRBJ1-1; D is unresolved. The germline CDR1 and CDR2 sequences are MNHEY and SVGAGI. The CDR3 contains 13 residues. V lost 7 bases to trimming and J lost 4 bases, with 13 bases between them. The chain's CDR3 is CASIGRKITEAFF. The CDR3 DNA sequence: TGTGCCAGCATAGGCAGAAAAATCACTGAAGCTTTCTTT.

In this sample, this clonotype turned up a few times. The chain links TRBV20-1 to TRBJ2-5; D is unresolved. This CDR3 contains 13 residues. V shed 4 bases and J shed 5 bases, with 14 bases lying between them. The germline V gene has CDR1 DFQATT and CDR2 SNEGSKA (reference sequence). CDR3 DNA sequence: TGCAGTGCTAAAGAGGCCAATTTTGAGACCCAGTACTTC. It encodes CSAKEANFETQYF.

This clonotype was picked up many times. The chain carries TRBV5-6 and TRBJ2-5; D is unclear. CDR1 and CDR2 (germline): SGHDT, YYEEEE. V was pared by 4 bases and J by 3 bases, with 31 bases between. The CDR3 extends over 20 amino acids. CDR3 sequence: CASSIESDFIGVVTEETQYF. Here the CDR3 DNA reads TGTGCCAGCAGCATCGAATCCGACTTTATAGGAGTTGTTACAGAAGAGACCCAGTACTTC.

The table lists this clonotype with many counts. The V call is TRBV7-9, the J call TRBJ1-2, with D hard to call. Germline CDR1 reads SEHNR; CDR2 reads FQNEAQ (reference sequence). The CDR3 has 14 residues. V lost 5 bases and J 5 bases, leaving 15 bases between the germline ends. For the CDR3, the DNA is TGTGCCAGCAGCCCAGCCCCCGGCGCGTATGGCTACACCTTC. This encodes CASSPAPGAYGYTF.

This clonotype was detected many times. CDR3 in DNA: TGTGCCAGCAGTCTCCGGGACAGGGTGACCTACAATGAGCAGTTCTTC. It yields the protein CASSLRDRVTYNEQFF. The chain links TRBV12-3 or TRBV12-4 to TRBJ2-1; TRBD1 aligns across 9 bases. Trimming took 5 bases from V and 2 from J; bases not matched to a gene: 7. There are 16 residues in the CDR3.

In this sample, this clonotype turned up many times. V is TRBV2 and J is TRBJ2-5; possible D gene TRBD2, 5 bases. Germline lookup yields CDR1 SNHLY and CDR2 FYNNEI. The germline V and J ends were trimmed by 6 bases and 2 bases, with 10 bases remaining between them. This CDR3 region has 13 residues. The CDR3 sequence: CASSLAKQETQYF. CDR3 in DNA: TGTGCCAGCAGCTTAGCGAAACAAGAGACCCAGTACTTC.

This clonotype was counted at least ten times. The rearrangement uses TRBV19 and TRBJ2-7; D is uncertain. The germline V and J ends were trimmed by 5 bases and 0 bases, with 17 bases remaining between them. Germline-derived CDR1 and CDR2 are LNHDA and SQIVND (reference sequence). The CDR3 loop spans 16 amino acids. The DNA for the CDR3 is TGTGCCAGTAGTCCGACACGCATCCTACACTCCTACGAGCAGTACTTC. Protein product: CASSPTRILHSYEQYF.

This clonotype was seen many times. This chain joins TRBV7-9 and TRBJ2-3; D remains ambiguous. The germline CDR1 and CDR2 sequences are SEHNR and FQNEAQ (reference sequence). Trimming took 3 bases from V and 2 from J, leaving 9 bases between them. The CDR3 extends over 14 amino acids. CDR3 protein: CASSFDRSTDTQYF. The CDR3 nucleotides are TGTGCCAGCAGCTTCGATCGTTCCACAGATACGCAGTATTTT.

This clonotype came up many times. This chain joins TRBV7-2 and TRBJ2-5, with D possibly being TRBD1 (6 bases). The CDR3 contains 15 residues. V shed 1 base and J shed 2 bases, with 11 bases lying between them. The germline V gene has CDR1 SGHTA and CDR2 FQGNSA. CDR3 region: CASSLVDRSQETQYF. The CDR3, as DNA: TGTGCCAGCAGCTTAGTAGACAGGAGTCAAGAGACCCAGTACTTC.

This clonotype was counted ten times or more. The CDR3 DNA sequence: TGCAGTGGGCTCTGGCGGTCCACAGATACGCAGTATTTT. As protein: CSGLWRSTDTQYF. The chain combines TRBV20-1 with TRBJ2-3; D unclear. The germline V and J ends were trimmed by 7 bases and 2 bases, with 13 bases remaining between them. Germline CDR1 and CDR2: DFQATT and SNEGSKA (reference sequence). This CDR3 contains 13 residues.

In this sample, this clonotype turned up many times. J is TRBJ2-7 and V is TRBV6-5; D call uncertain. V lost 6 bases to trimming and J lost 3 bases, with 6 bases between them. The CDR3 is made up of 11 amino acids. Looked up from germline, CDR1 is MNHEY and CDR2 is SVGAGI. CDR3 coding DNA: TGTGCCAGCAGGAACTTCTACGAGCAGTACTTC. Translation: CASRNFYEQYF.

This clonotype was detected many times. The V call is TRBV27, the J call TRBJ1-6; 7 positions agree with TRBD1. Trimming removed 2 bases from V and 8 bases from J; junction bases left unmatched: 6. The CDR3 has 15 residues. From germline, CDR1 is MNHEY and CDR2 SMNVEV (reference sequence). The chain's CDR3 is CASSLVEGAYSPLHF. CDR3 nucleotides: TGTGCCAGCAGTTTAGTCGAGGGGGCGTATTCACCCCTCCACTTT.

This clonotype was seen ten or more times. The chain is built from TRBV6-5 and TRBJ2-1, with TRBD2 identical over 7 bases. Germline V gene sequence: CDR1 MNHEY, CDR2 SVGAGI. The J segment lost 12 bases and the V segment lost 0 bases, leaving 14 bases of the junction unmatched. There are 16 residues in the CDR3. DNA for the CDR3: TGTGCCAGCAGTTACTCGGGCCAAAAGGGGACTATGAGGCAGTTCTTC. The encoded protein is CASSYSGQKGTMRQFF.

This clonotype has at least ten counts. The V gene is TRBV19, the J gene TRBJ1-5; TRBD1 might be the D (6 bases). The CDR3 contains 14 residues. Trimming removed 2 bases from V and 1 base from J, with 6 bases in between. CDR1 and CDR2 from the germline V gene are LNHDA and SQIVND (reference sequence). For the CDR3, the DNA is TGTGCCAGTAGTATACAGGGGAGCAATCAGCCCCAGCATTTT. Its translation is CASSIQGSNQPQHF.